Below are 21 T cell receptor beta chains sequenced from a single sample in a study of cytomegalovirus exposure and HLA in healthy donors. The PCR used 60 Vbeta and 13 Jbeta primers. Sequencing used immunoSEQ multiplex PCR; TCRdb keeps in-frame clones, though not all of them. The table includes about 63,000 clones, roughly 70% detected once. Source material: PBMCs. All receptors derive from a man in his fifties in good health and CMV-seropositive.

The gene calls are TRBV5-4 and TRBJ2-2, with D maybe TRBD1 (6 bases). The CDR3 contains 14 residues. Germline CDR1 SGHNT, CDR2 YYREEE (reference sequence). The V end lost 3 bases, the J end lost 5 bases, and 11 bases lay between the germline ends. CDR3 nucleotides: TGTGCCAGCAGCTCTAAGAGGGGGACCGGGGAGCTGTTTTTT. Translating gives CASSSKRGTGELFF.

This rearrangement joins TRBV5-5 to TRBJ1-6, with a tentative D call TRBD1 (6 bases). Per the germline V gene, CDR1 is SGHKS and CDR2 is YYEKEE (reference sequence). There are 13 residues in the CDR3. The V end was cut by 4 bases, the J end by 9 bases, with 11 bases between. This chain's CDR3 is CASSNQQGSPLHF. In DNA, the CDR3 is TGTGCCAGCAGCAACCAACAGGGTTCACCCCTCCACTTT.

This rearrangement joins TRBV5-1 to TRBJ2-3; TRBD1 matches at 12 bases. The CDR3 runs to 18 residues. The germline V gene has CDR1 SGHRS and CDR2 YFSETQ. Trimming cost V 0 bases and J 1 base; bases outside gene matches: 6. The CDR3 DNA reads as TGCGCCAGCAGCTTGGGGGACAGGGGGCCGCTCGGCACAGATACGCAGTATTTT. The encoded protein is CASSLGDRGPLGTDTQYF.

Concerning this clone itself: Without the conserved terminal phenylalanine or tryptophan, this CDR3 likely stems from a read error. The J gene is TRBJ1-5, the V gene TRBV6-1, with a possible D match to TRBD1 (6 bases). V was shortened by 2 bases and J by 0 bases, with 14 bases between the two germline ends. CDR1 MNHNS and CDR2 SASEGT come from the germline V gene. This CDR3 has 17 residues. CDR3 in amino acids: CASSERGGRDSNQPQHV. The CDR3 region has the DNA TGTGCCAGCAGTGAAAGGGGGGGGCGGGATAGCAATCAGCCCCAGCATGTT.

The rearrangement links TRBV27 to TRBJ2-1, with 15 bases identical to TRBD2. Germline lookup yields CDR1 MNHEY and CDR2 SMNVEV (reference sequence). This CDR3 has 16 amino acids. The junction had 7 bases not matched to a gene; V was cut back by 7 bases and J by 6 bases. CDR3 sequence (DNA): TGTGCCAGCATAGGGACTAGCGGGAGGATAAGCAATGAGCAGTTCTTC. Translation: CASIGTSGRISNEQFF.

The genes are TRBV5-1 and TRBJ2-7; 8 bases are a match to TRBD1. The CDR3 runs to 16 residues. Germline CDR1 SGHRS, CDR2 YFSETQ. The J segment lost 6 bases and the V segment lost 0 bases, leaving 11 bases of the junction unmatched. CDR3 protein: CASSLARTGNYSEQYF. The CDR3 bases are TGCGCCAGCAGCTTGGCTAGGACAGGGAACTACTCCGAGCAGTACTTC.

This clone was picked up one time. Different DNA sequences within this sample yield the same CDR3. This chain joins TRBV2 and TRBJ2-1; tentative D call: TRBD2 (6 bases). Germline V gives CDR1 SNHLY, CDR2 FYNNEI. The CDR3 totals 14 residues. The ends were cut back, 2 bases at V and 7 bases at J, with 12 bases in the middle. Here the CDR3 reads CASSEPRRENEQFF. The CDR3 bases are TGTGCCAGCAGTGAACCCCGGAGGGAGAATGAGCAGTTCTTC.

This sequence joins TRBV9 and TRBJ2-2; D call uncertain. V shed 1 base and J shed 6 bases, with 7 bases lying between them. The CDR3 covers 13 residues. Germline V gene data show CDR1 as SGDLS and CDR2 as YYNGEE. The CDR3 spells CASSVLGAGELFF. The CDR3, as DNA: TGTGCCAGCAGCGTATTGGGCGCCGGGGAGCTGTTTTTT.

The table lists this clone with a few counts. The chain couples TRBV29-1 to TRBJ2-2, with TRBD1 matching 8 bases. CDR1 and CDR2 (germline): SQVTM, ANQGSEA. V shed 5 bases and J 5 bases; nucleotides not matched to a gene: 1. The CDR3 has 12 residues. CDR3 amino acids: CSVTGGTGELFF. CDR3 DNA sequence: TGCAGCGTTACAGGGGGGACCGGGGAGCTGTTTTTT.

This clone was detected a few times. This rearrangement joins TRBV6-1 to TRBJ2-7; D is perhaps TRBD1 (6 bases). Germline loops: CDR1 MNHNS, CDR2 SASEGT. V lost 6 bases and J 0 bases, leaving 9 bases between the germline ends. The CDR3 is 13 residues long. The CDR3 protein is CASRGGSSYEQYF. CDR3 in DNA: TGTGCCAGCAGAGGGGGAAGCTCCTACGAGCAGTACTTC.

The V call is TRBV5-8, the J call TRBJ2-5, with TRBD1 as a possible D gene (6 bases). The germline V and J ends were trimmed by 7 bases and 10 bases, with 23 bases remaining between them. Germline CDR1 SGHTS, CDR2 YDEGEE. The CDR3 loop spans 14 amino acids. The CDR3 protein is CASSTGQSGFGQYF. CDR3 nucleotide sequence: TGTGCCAGCTCGACAGGACAGTCGGGGTTTGGCCAGTACTTC.

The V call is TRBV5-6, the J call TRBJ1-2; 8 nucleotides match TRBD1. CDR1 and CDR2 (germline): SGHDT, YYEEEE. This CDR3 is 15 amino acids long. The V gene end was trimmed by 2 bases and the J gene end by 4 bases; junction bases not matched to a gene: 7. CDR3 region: CASSLGTGISYGYTF. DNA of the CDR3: TGTGCCAGCAGCTTAGGGACAGGAATAAGCTATGGCTACACCTTC.

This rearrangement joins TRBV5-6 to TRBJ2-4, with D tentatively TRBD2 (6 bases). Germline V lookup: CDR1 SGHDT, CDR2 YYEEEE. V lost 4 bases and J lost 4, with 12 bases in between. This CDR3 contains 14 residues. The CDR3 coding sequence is TGTGCCAGCAGCCCTGGGACTCGGAAAAACATTCAGTACTTC. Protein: CASSPGTRKNIQYF.

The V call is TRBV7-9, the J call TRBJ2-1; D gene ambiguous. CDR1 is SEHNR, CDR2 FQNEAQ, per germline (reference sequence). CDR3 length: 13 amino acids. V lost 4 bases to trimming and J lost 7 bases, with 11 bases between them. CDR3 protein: CASSSPSGNEQFF. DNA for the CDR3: TGTGCCAGCAGCTCCCCCTCCGGGAATGAGCAGTTCTTC.

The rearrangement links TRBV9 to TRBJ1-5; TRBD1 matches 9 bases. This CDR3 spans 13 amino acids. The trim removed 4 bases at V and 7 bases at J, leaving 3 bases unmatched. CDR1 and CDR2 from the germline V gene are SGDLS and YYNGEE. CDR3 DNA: TGTGCCAGCAGCCTCACAGGGGGCCAGCCCCAGCATTTT. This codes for CASSLTGGQPQHF.

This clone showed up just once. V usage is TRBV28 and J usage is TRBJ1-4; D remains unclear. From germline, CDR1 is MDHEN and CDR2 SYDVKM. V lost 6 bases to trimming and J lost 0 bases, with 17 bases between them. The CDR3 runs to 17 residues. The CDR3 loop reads CASRRRLTVATNEKLFF. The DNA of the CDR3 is TGTGCCAGCAGGCGCCGACTGACGGTGGCAACTAATGAAAAACTGTTTTTT.

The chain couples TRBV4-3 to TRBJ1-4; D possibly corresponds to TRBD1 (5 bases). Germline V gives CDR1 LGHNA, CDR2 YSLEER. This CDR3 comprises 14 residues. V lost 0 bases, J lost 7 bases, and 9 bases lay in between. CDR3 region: CASSQEPGPEKLFF. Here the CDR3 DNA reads TGCGCCAGCAGCCAAGAGCCAGGGCCTGAAAAACTGTTTTTT.

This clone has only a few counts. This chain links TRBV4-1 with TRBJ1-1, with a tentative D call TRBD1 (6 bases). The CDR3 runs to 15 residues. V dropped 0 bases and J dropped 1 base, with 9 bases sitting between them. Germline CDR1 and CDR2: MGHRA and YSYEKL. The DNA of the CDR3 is TGCGCCAGCAGCCAAGATGAAGGGGGGAACACTGAAGCTTTCTTT. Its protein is CASSQDEGGNTEAFF.

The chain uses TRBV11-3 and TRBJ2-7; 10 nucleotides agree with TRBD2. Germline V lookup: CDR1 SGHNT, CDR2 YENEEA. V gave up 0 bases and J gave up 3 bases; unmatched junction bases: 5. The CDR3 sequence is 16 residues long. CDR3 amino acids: CASSLDSAGGIYEQYF. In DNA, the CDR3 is TGTGCCAGCAGCTTAGATTCAGCGGGAGGGATCTACGAGCAGTACTTC.

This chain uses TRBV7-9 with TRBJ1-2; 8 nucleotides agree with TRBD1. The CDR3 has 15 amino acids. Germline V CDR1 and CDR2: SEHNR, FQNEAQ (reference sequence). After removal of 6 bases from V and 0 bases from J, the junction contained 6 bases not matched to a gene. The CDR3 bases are TGTGCCAGCAGGGGGGACAGGCCTACTAACTATGGCTACACCTTC. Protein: CASRGDRPTNYGYTF.

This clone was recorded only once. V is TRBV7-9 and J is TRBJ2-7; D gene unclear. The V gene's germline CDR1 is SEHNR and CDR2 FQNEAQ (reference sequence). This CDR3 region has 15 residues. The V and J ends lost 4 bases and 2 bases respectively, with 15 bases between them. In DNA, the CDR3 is TGTGCCAGCAGCTCCGTTGGAAGCGCAGCCTACGAGCAGTACTTC. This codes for CASSSVGSAAYEQYF.